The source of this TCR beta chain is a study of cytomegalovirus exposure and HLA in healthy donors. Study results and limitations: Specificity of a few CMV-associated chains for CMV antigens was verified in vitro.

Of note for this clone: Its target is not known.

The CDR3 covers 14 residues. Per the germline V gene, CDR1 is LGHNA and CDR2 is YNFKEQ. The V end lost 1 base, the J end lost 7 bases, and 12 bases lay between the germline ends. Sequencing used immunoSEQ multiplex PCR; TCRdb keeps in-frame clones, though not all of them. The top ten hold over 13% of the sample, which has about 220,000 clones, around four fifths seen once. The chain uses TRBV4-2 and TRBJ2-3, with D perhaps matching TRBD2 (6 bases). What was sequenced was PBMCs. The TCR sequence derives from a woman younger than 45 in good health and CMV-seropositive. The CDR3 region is CASSQGLGTHTQYF. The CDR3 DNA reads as TGTGCCAGCAGCCAAGGCCTAGGGACTCATACGCAGTATTTT.